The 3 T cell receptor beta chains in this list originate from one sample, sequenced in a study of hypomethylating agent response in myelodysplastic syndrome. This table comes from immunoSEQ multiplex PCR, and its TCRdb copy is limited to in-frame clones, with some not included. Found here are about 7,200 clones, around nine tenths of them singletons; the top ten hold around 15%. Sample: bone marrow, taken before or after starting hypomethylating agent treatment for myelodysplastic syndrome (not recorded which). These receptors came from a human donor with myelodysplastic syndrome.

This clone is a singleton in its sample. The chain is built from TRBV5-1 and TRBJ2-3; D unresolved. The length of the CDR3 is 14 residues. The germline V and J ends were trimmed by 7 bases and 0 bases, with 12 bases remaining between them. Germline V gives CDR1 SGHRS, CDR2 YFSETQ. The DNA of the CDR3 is TGCGCCAGCCGGACGGCCCCTAGCACAGATACGCAGTATTTT. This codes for CASRTAPSTDTQYF.

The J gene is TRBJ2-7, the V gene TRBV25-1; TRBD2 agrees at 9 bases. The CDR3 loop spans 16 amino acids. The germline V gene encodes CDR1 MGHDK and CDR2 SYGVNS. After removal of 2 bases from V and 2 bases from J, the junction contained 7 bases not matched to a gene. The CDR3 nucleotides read TGTGCCAGCAGTGAAGGTGAAGCGGGGGGCCCCTACGAGCAGTACTTC. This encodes CASSEGEAGGPYEQYF.

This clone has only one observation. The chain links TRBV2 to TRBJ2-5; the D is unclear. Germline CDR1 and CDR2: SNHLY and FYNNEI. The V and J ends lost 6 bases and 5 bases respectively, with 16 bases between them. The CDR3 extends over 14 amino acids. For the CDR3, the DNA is TGTGCCAGCAGCGGTCTAGTGGCCTCCGAGACCCAGTACTTC. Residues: CASSGLVASETQYF.